The entry that follows covers one T cell receptor (beta chain) sequence. The antigen is undetermined. The V segment lost 4 bases and the J segment 6 bases; nucleotides outside the gene matches: 2. Looked up from germline, CDR1 is SEHNR and CDR2 is FQNEAQ (reference sequence). The CDR3 extends over 13 amino acids. The source of the sample is a study of beta chain features in type 1 diabetes. Broader study findings: Sequencing from cDNA could over-represent high-TCR-expressing cells.

Investigators reverse transcribed all isolated RNA, so they sequenced expressed TCRB transcripts. Clones were read by immunoSEQ multiplex PCR, and TCRdb kept only the in-frame ones, dropping some. Of hundreds of thousands of clones listed, about 14% are singletons. A single heparinised draw of approximately 100 mL on average was taken per donor. The gene calls are TRBV7-9 and TRBJ2-1; TRBD2 matches 8 bases. This clonotype was obtained from a woman aged 40 to 50 in good health. The sequenced material came from naive CD4+ T cells from blood. CDR3 loop: CASSSGRVNEQFF. The CDR3 DNA reads TGTGCCAGCAGCTCCGGGAGGGTCAATGAGCAGTTCTTC.